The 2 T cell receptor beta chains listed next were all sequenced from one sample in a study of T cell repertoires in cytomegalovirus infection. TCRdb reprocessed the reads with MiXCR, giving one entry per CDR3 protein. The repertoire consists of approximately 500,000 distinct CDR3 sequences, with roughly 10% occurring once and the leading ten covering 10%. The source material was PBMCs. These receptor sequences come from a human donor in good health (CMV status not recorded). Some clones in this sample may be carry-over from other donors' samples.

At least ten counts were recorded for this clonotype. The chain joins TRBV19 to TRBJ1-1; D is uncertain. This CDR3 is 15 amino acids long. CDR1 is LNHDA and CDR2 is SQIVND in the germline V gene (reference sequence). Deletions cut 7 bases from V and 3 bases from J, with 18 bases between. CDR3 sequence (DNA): TGTGCCAGTAATATTCAGGCTCGGATCTACACTGAAGCTTTCTTT. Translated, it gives CASNIQARIYTEAFF.

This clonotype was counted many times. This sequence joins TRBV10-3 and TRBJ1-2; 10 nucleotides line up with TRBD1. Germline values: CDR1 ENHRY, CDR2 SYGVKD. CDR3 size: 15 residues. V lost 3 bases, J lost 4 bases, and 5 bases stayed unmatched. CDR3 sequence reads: CAISEWDRGFYGYTF. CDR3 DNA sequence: TGTGCCATCAGTGAATGGGACAGGGGATTCTATGGCTACACCTTC.